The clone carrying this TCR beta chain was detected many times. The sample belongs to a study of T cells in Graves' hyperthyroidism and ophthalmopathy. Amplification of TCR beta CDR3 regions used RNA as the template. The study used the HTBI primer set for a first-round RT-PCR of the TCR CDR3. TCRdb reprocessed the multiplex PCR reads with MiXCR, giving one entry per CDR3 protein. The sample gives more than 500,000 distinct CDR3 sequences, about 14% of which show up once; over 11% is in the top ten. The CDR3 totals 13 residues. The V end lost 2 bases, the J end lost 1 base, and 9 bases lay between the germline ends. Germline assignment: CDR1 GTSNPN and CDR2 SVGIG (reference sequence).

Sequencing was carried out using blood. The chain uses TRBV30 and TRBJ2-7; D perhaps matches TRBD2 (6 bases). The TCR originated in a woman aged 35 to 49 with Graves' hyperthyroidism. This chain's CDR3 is CAWSRGLSYEQYF. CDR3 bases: TGTGCCTGGAGTCGGGGACTTTCCTACGAGCAGTACTTC. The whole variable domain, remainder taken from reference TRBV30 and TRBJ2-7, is SQTIHQWPATLVQPVGSPLSLECTVEGTSNPNLYWYRQAAGRGLQLLFYSVGIGQISSEVPQNLSASRPQDRQFILSSKKLLLSDSGFYLCAWSRGLSYEQYFGPGTRLTVT.